The 18 T cell receptor beta chains listed next were all sequenced from one sample in a study of control samples from healthy donors and cancer patients. TCRdb's copy holds only in-frame clones and misses some; the assay was immunoSEQ multiplex PCR. The table shows some 22,000 clones, with around 85% occurring only once. Sequenced material: PBMCs. Every receptor here comes from a man in his sixties with head and neck cancer.

This sequence joins TRBV29-1 and TRBJ2-7; tentatively, D is TRBD1 (6 bases). The CDR3 sequence is 12 residues long. V shed 6 bases and J shed 2 bases, with 11 bases lying between them. Germline CDR1 SQVTM, CDR2 ANQGSEA. The CDR3 reads CSVLQGAYEQYF. The CDR3 DNA sequence: TGCAGCGTCCTACAGGGAGCCTACGAGCAGTACTTC.

The chain combines TRBV18 with TRBJ2-3; weak D call: TRBD1 (5 bases). The CDR3 has 12 residues. Germline V gene lookup returns CDR1 KGHSH and CDR2 LQKENI. The V end lost 5 bases, the J end lost 4 bases, and 7 bases lay between the germline ends. Written as DNA, the CDR3 is TGTGCCAGCTCAAAGGGGCCAGATACGCAGTATTTT. Its translation is CASSKGPDTQYF.

The gene calls are TRBV3-1 (or the pseudogene TRBV3-2) and TRBJ2-2; no definite D call. Germline assignment: CDR1 LGHDT and CDR2 YNNKEL (reference sequence). V shed 4 bases and J shed 6 bases, with 9 bases lying between them. The length of the CDR3 is 13 residues. CDR3 region: CASSLQFAGELFF. The CDR3 nucleotides read TGTGCCAGCAGCCTTCAGTTCGCCGGGGAGCTGTTTTTT.

The chain combines TRBV29-1 with TRBJ1-4; D remains ambiguous. Germline-derived CDR1 and CDR2 are SQVTM and ANQGSEA. The germline V and J ends were trimmed by 7 bases and 6 bases, with 9 bases remaining between them. The CDR3 is 11 residues long. The CDR3, as DNA: TGCAGCGCTGAGGAGGATGAAAAACTGTTTTTT. Its protein product is CSAEEDEKLFF.

This clone is medium-sized by share. This chain uses TRBV7-3 with TRBJ2-7, with TRBD2 identical over 15 bases. CDR3 length: 16 amino acids. V trimming: 5 bases; J trimming: 2 bases; junction bases outside the gene matches: 4. CDR1 is SGHTA, CDR2 FQGTGA, per germline. The DNA of the CDR3 is TGTGCCAGCAGCCCCGGACTAGCGGGAGGGACCTACGAGCAGTACTTC. It is translated as CASSPGLAGGTYEQYF.

This rearrangement joins TRBV19 to TRBJ1-5; D is ambiguous. Trimming removed 3 bases from V and 7 bases from J, with 22 bases in between. Germline CDR1 is LNHDA and CDR2 is SQIVND (reference sequence). This CDR3 has 17 amino acids. The chain's CDR3 is CASSIGGAGFNRQPQHF. CDR3 DNA sequence: TGTGCCAGTAGTATTGGAGGTGCTGGGTTTAATAGACAGCCCCAGCATTTT.

The sample holds one count of this clone. This chain connects TRBV11-2 to TRBJ1-2; no clear D gene. Trimming removed 1 base at V and 8 bases at J, with 14 bases between. Looked up from germline, CDR1 is SGHAT and CDR2 is FQNNGV. The CDR3 spans 14 residues. The CDR3 coding sequence is TGTGCCAGCAGCTTAGGACGGCTCAAGGGCGGCTACACCTTC. It translates to CASSLGRLKGGYTF. Together with reference TRBV11-2 and TRBJ1-2, the CDR3 gives the full variable domain: EAGVAQSPRYKIIEKRQSVAFWCNPISGHATLYWYQQILGQGPKLLIQFQNNGVVDDSQLPKDRFSAERLKGVDSTLKIQPAKLEDSAVYLCASSLGRLKGGYTFGSGTRLTVV.

A few counts support this clone. This chain links TRBV6-2 or TRBV6-3 with TRBJ2-4; weak D call: TRBD2 (5 bases). Germline V gene sequence: CDR1 MNHEY, CDR2 SVGEGT. The V end was cut by 6 bases, the J end by 0 bases, with 21 bases between. CDR3 size: 18 residues. CDR3 in amino acids: CASSPRGTTALAKNIQYF. CDR3 coding DNA: TGTGCCAGCAGCCCTCGGGGAACCACTGCCCTAGCCAAAAACATTCAGTACTTC.

CDR3 bases: TGTGCCAGCAGTCCCTGGGAACACTCGAACACTGAAGCTTTCTTT. Protein: CASSPWEHSNTEAFF. The chain employs TRBV27 and TRBJ1-1; D unclear. Trimming took off 5 bases at V and 1 base at J, with 14 bases between the two ends. The CDR3 runs to 15 residues. Germline V gene sequence: CDR1 MNHEY, CDR2 SMNVEV (reference sequence).

V and J are TRBV6-5 and TRBJ1-4; 8 nucleotides align to TRBD1. The length of the CDR3 is 15 residues. The junction had 10 bases not matched to a gene; V was cut back by 5 bases and J by 8 bases. Germline V gene sequence: CDR1 MNHEY, CDR2 SVGAGI. The CDR3 DNA reads TGTGCCAGCAGTACGAGGACAGGGCTCAGGGAAAAACTGTTTTTT. It specifies CASSTRTGLREKLFF.

This clone came up once. The J gene is TRBJ2-1, the V gene TRBV6-5; 9 bases align to TRBD1. Germline CDR1 MNHEY, CDR2 SVGAGI. The CDR3 loop spans 16 amino acids. The ends lost 6 bases at V and 8 bases at J; junction bases unmatched: 14. The CDR3 DNA sequence: TGTGCCAGCAGCTACCGGGAATTCGACAGGGGGGATGAGCAGTTCTTC. It codes for CASSYREFDRGDEQFF.

The V call is TRBV5-6, the J call TRBJ2-3, with 10 positions matching TRBD1. Unmatched junction bases numbered 3, after V lost 4 bases and J lost 1 base. CDR3 length: 15 residues. Germline lookup yields CDR1 SGHDT and CDR2 YYEEEE. In DNA, the CDR3 is TGTGCCAGCAGCCGCGGGACAGGGGGCACAGATACGCAGTATTTT. Amino acid sequence: CASSRGTGGTDTQYF.

The chain links TRBV5-1 to TRBJ2-1; D may be TRBD2 (6 bases). Germline CDR1 reads SGHRS; CDR2 reads YFSETQ. The CDR3 loop spans 14 amino acids. Trimming left V 1 base short and J 7 bases short, with 12 bases between. For the CDR3, the DNA is TGCGCCAGCAGCTTGAGCGGGCTAGTTAATGAGCAGTTCTTC. This translates into CASSLSGLVNEQFF.

The genes are TRBV29-1 and TRBJ1-1, with D hard to call. V lost 4 bases and J 4 bases, leaving 10 bases between the germline ends. From germline, CDR1 is SQVTM and CDR2 ANQGSEA. CDR3 length equals 12 residues. The CDR3 reads CSVVRVGTEAFF. The CDR3, as DNA: TGCAGCGTTGTTAGGGTCGGCACTGAAGCTTTCTTT.

V and J are TRBV6-6 and TRBJ2-7, with TRBD1 as a possible D gene (6 bases). This CDR3 contains 14 residues. The V end was cut by 2 bases, the J end by 2 bases, with 10 bases between. CDR1 MNHNY and CDR2 SVGAGI come from the germline V gene (reference sequence). DNA of the CDR3: TGTGCCAGCAGTTACGGTGCAGGGGCCTACGAGCAGTACTTC. It translates to CASSYGAGAYEQYF.

This chain connects TRBV7-2 to TRBJ1-1; D remains unclear. Trimming took off 4 bases at V and 8 bases at J, with 14 bases between the two ends. The germline CDR1 and CDR2 sequences are SGHTA and FQGNSA. The CDR3 has 13 residues. The CDR3 DNA sequence: TGTGCCAGCAGCTCTTTAAGGGCCCCGGAAGCTTTCTTT. Its translation: CASSSLRAPEAFF.

CDR3 in DNA: TGCGCCAGCAGCCCTAGCGGGAGCTACAATGAGCAGTTCTTC. It codes for CASSPSGSYNEQFF. The rearrangement uses TRBV10-1 and TRBJ2-1; 10 bases line up with TRBD2. The germline V gene has CDR1 WNHNN and CDR2 SYGVQD (reference sequence). The CDR3 spans 14 residues. V was pared by 6 bases and J by 3 bases, with 2 bases of the junction left unmatched.

This chain connects TRBV6-1 to TRBJ2-3; 7 positions agree with TRBD2. The J segment lost 2 bases and the V segment lost 3 bases, leaving 5 bases of the junction unmatched. The CDR3 spans 15 residues. Germline-derived CDR1 and CDR2 are MNHNS and SASEGT. The CDR3 is CASSEKGRATDTQYF. In nucleotides, the CDR3 is TGTGCCAGCAGTGAGAAGGGGAGGGCCACAGATACGCAGTATTTT.